The rows below give T cell receptor beta chains drawn from one sample of a study of graft-versus-host responses after intestinal transplantation. Profiled with immunoSEQ multiplex PCR; TCRdb holds only in-frame clones, not every one. This table has about 94,000 clones, roughly 90% appearing once. These TCRs are of unknown antigen specificity. Here the sequenced sample was unstimulated CD8+ T cells sorted from spleen or lymph node cells, taken before intestinal transplant. Receptors originate from a human donor who received an intestinal transplant. The CDR3 runs from the conserved cysteine through the conserved F or W. The order of the fields is J gene, V gene, clone size, D gene, CDR3 DNA, CDR3 protein. A D gene is named only where the DNA matches it firmly. Clone size, where shown, is once, few, many, or a class for clones that have expanded.

TRBJ1-3	TRBV7-6	-	TRBD1	TGTGCCAGCAGCTTAGCACTCTCGGGGACAGGGGTCTCTGGAAACACCATATATTTT	CASSLALSGTGVSGNTIYF
TRBJ1-3	TRBV15	-	-	TGTGCCACCAGCAGAGACGATGAGGACGGGGACACCATATATTTT	CATSRDDEDGDTIYF
TRBJ1-2	TRBV9	-	-	TGTGCCAGCAGCCTCACGGACTACTATGGCTACACCTTC	CASSLTDYYGYTF
TRBJ1-2	TRBV27	-	TRBD1	TGTGCCAGCAGTTCAGGGGGCTATGGCTACACCTTC	CASSSGGYGYTF
TRBJ1-5	TRBV5-5	-	TRBD1	TGTGCCAGCAGCATGATAGGGACAGGGAGTCAGCCCCAGCATTTT	CASSMIGTGSQPQHF
TRBJ2-7	TRBV7-9	-	TRBD1	TGTGCCAGCAGCCCTAGGGGGGGACAGGGGGCCTCCTACGAGCAGTACTTC	CASSPRGGQGASYEQYF
TRBJ2-7	TRBV5-1	-	-	TGCGCCAGCAGCTTAGAGATTAGAATTGACGAGCAGTACTTC	CASSLEIRIDEQYF
TRBJ2-2	TRBV27	-	TRBD1	TGTGCCAGCAGCTTGCCTGGACAGGGTACCGGGGAGCTGTTTTTT	CASSLPGQGTGELFF
TRBJ2-7	TRBV5-1	-	-	TGCGCCAGCAGCTCCGATCTCACAGGGTCCCCAGAGGCGCAGTACTTC	CASSSDLTGSPEAQYF
TRBJ2-5	TRBV11-2	-	TRBD2	TGTGCCAGCAGCGCCCGGACTAGCGGGGGCTTCGTAGTCGGAGAGACCCAGTACTTC	CASSARTSGGFVVGETQYF
TRBJ1-1	TRBV30	few	-	TGTGCCTGGAGTCCTTCAACCAGGGTAAACACTGAAGCTTTCTTT	CAWSPSTRVNTEAFF
TRBJ1-2	TRBV11-2	-	TRBD1	TGTGCCAGCAGCTTAGTGGGCAGGGGGACGAATGGCTACACCTTC	CASSLVGRGTNGYTF
TRBJ1-5	TRBV7-2	-	-	TGTGCCAGCAGCCCCCGGGCCCTGGGAGTCAATCAGCCCCAGCATTTT	CASSPRALGVNQPQHF
TRBJ2-1	TRBV27	-	TRBD2	TGTGCCAGCAGTTTTCGGACTAGCGGGGTATATGGTGAGCAGTTCTTC	CASSFRTSGVYGEQFF
TRBJ2-7	TRBV4-3	-	TRBD1	TGCGCCAGCAGCCAAGAGGCAGGGGGCATCAACGAGCAGTACTTC	CASSQEAGGINEQYF
TRBJ2-3	TRBV6-6	-	TRBD1	TGTGCCAGTCAACCACCGAGGGGGCATAGCACAGATACGCAGTATTTT	CASQPPRGHSTDTQYF
TRBJ1-1	TRBV28	once	-	TGTGCCATCCAGTTAGGGCGGGGGACTGAAGCTTTCTTT	CAIQLGRGTEAFF
TRBJ2-6	TRBV27	-	-	TGTGCCAGCAGTTTATCTCCGGGTTACTCTGGGGCCAACGTCCTGACTTTC	CASSLSPGYSGANVLTF
TRBJ2-3	TRBV5-4	-	TRBD2	TGTGCCAGCAGCTTGGTAGCGGGAATAGAGGAAGATACGCAGTATTTT	CASSLVAGIEEDTQYF
TRBJ1-1	TRBV19	-	-	TGTGCCAGTAGGAGGCCAGATAACACTGAAGCTTTCTTT	CASRRPDNTEAFF
TRBJ2-7	TRBV7-9	-	TRBD1	TGTGCCAGCAGCTCGACTCAGACAGGGAACTACGAGCAGTACTTC	CASSSTQTGNYEQYF
TRBJ2-7	TRBV5-1	-	TRBD1	TGCGCCAGCAGCTTATGGACAGGGAGCTACGAGCAGTACTTC	CASSLWTGSYEQYF
TRBJ2-1	TRBV27	-	TRBD2	TGTGCCAGCAGTTTATCGGAGACCGGGAGGGCCATTAATGAGCAGTTCTTC	CASSLSETGRAINEQFF
TRBJ2-2	TRBV9	-	-	TGTGCCAGCAGCGTAGGAAGGGACTACACCGGGGAGCTGTTTTTT	CASSVGRDYTGELFF
TRBJ2-5	TRBV29-1	-	TRBD2	TGCAGCGTTGAAGATAGCGGGGTACAAGAGACCCAGTACTTC	CSVEDSGVQETQYF
TRBJ2-2	TRBV7-8	-	-	TGTGCCAGCAGCGGAACAGCGGACGGGGAGCTGTTTTTT	CASSGTADGELFF
TRBJ2-2	TRBV4-2	-	TRBD2	TGTGCCAGCAGCCCCTTGGCTAGCGGAAACACCGGGGAGCTGTTTTTT	CASSPLASGNTGELFF
TRBJ1-5	TRBV28	-	-	TGTGCCAGCGCCAGGGGTAACCAGCCCCAGCATTTT	CASARGNQPQHF
TRBJ2-1	TRBV6-5	-	-	TGTGCCAGCAGTTACTCAAAACAGGGTGATGAGCAGTTCTTC	CASSYSKQGDEQFF
TRBJ2-5	TRBV30	-	TRBD2	TGTGCCTGGAGGGCGGCGGGAGGATGGGAGACCCAGTACTTC	CAWRAAGGWETQYF
TRBJ1-1	TRBV6-5	-	-	TGTGCCAGCAGTTACTCGAGTCCTACAGGGAAGACTGAAGCTTTCTTT	CASSYSSPTGKTEAFF
TRBJ2-3	TRBV4-3	-	TRBD2	TGCGCCAGCAGCCAAGATCACGCGGGGGGGCCGGGAGATACGCAGTATTTT	CASSQDHAGGPGDTQYF
TRBJ2-1	TRBV4-2	-	-	TGTGCCAGCAGCCAAGGACTCGGCTCCTACAATGAGCAGTTCTTC	CASSQGLGSYNEQFF
TRBJ2-7	TRBV4-1	-	-	TGCGCCAGCAGCCAGTCCTCCCCAGGGATTGAGCAGTACTTC	CASSQSSPGIEQYF
TRBJ2-2	TRBV14	-	-	TGTGCCAGCAGCCTTGTTCCATTTCCGGCCGGGGAGCTGTTTTTT	CASSLVPFPAGELFF
TRBJ2-5	TRBV15	-	TRBD2	TGTGCCACCAGCAGATATTATCTAACTAGCGGGGATCAAGAGACCCAGTACTTC	CATSRYYLTSGDQETQYF
TRBJ2-7	TRBV4-1	few	-	TGCGCCAGCAGCCAAGATCGCGGGGAATACGAGCAGTACTTC	CASSQDRGEYEQYF